This T cell receptor beta chain comes out of a study of blood T cell repertoires in COVID-19. Looking at the study overall: COVID-19 samples collected from the United States, Italy and Spain covered acute and convalescent phases. The cDNA or gDNA used as material had been derived from T cells, B-cell-depleted T cells, or PBMCs.

The CDR3 is made up of 15 amino acids. Germline-derived CDR1 and CDR2 are SGHAT and FQNNGV. Trimming took 0 bases from V and 4 from J, leaving 11 bases between them. The authors' processing: Reference gene primer amplification gave estimated nucleated cell counts. Some clones are missing from TCRdb's copy, which holds only in-frame ones; the method was immunoSEQ multiplex PCR. The V and J calls and clone size are taken from that table; D and trimming were inferred from the DNA. This table holds approximately 220,000 clones, around 86% found once. The TCR sequence derives from a man aged 60 to 69 with acute or convalescent COVID-19. The chain combines TRBV11-2 with TRBJ2-3; D unresolved. The sample comprised peripheral blood. CDR3: CASSLDPGGPDTQYF. CDR3 in DNA: TGTGCCAGCAGCTTAGACCCCGGCGGCCCAGATACGCAGTATTTT.